These 3 T cell receptor beta chains originate from one sample sequenced in a study of post-analysis software for immune sequencing data. Study results and limitations: There were five or six TRBV segments more frequent in patients than controls, and TRBV5-6, TRBV5-1 and TRBV20-1 were among them.

Their target antigens are unknown. The library was made from cDNA and included unique molecular identifiers. Each CDR3 protein gets one entry after TCRdb re-called the PCR reads with MiXCR. Here the sample spans more than 500,000 distinct CDR3 sequences, 30% to 40% being singletons. Sequencing input: blood. These TCRs come from a girl aged 2 to 17 with multiple sclerosis.

This clonotype was seen a single time. V usage is TRBV7-2 and J usage is TRBJ1-1; unclear D gene. The V gene lost 5 bases and the J gene lost 0 bases, with 7 bases spanning the gap. Germline CDR1 reads SGHTA; CDR2 reads FQGNSA. The CDR3 length is 13 residues. The CDR3 region is CASSASVNTEAFF. CDR3 DNA sequence: TGTGCCAGCAGCGCCTCGGTGAACACTGAAGCTTTCTTT.

The chain joins TRBV29-1 to TRBJ2-5; no reliable D call. The CDR3 is 11 residues long. Trimming removed 6 bases from V and 10 bases from J, with 15 bases in between. From germline, CDR1 is SQVTM and CDR2 ANQGSEA. The CDR3 DNA sequence: TGCAGCGTCCCCGGACCTATTGGCCAGTACTTC. It translates to CSVPGPIGQYF.

This clonotype was counted between two and nine times. The chain recombines TRBV29-1 with TRBJ2-5; 11 bases match TRBD2. Trimming took 2 bases from V and 5 from J; bases not matched to a gene: 7. The V gene's germline CDR1 is SQVTM and CDR2 ANQGSEA. This CDR3 contains 15 residues. The CDR3 DNA sequence: TGCAGCGTTGAACGTAGCGGGGGGGCTCAGGAGACCCAGTACTTC. Its protein product is CSVERSGGAQETQYF.